This T cell receptor beta chain was captured in a study of shared clonotypes between healthy human individuals. Germline V gene lookup returns CDR1 SGHVS and CDR2 FQNEAQ. The CDR3 has 15 amino acids. Between the trimmed V and J ends, which lost 5 bases and 3 bases, there was a span of 13 bases. Profiled with immunoSEQ multiplex PCR; TCRdb holds only in-frame clones, not every one. The sample shows roughly 2 million clones, under 97% of them seen only once. The clonotype originates from a man aged 18 to 29 in good health. Sequenced material: naive CD4+ T cells sorted from blood. This sample's subset: CD45RA+ positively selected. V is TRBV7-8 and J is TRBJ2-2; D could derive from TRBD1 or TRBD2 (5 bases each). The CDR3 reads CASSPVGEYTGELFF. CDR3 nucleotide sequence: TGTGCCAGCAGCCCAGTGGGGGAGTACACCGGGGAGCTGTTTTTT. The full variable domain, its missing parts supplied by reference TRBV7-8 and TRBJ2-2, is GAGVSQSPRYKVAKRGQDVALRCDPISGHVSLFWYQQALGQGPEFLTYFQNEAQLDKSGLPSDRFFAERPEGSVSTLKIQRTQQEDSAVYLCASSPVGEYTGELFFGEGSRLTVL.